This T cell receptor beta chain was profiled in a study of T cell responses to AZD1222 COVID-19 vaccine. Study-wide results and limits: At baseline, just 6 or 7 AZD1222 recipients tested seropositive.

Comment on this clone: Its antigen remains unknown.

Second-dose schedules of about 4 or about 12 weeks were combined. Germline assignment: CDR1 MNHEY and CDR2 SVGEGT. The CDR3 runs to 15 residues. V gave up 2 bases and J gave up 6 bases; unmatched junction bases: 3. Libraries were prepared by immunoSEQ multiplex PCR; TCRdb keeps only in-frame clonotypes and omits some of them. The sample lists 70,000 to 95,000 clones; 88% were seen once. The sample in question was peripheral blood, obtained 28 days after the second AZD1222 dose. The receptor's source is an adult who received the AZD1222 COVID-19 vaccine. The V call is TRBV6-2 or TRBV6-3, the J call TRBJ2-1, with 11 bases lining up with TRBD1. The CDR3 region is CASSYRGTGGNEQFF. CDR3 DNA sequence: TGTGCCAGCAGTTACCGGGGGACAGGGGGCAATGAGCAGTTCTTC.